These T cell receptor beta chains were read from a single sample in a study of blood T cell repertoires in COVID-19. TCRdb's copy holds only in-frame clones and misses some; the assay was immunoSEQ multiplex PCR. The table lists hundreds of thousands of clones, 88% of them singletons. Material: PBMCs or T cells enriched from blood (not recorded which). The receptor set was obtained from a woman aged 40 to 50 with acute COVID-19. Each CDR3 is given with its conserved first and last residue. A D gene is named only where the DNA matches it firmly. The size field is filled for only some rows; it gives once, few, many or a size class.

DNA: TGCGCCAGCAGCTATGACAGGGTTGGGCTCCACTTT
CDR3: CASSYDRVGLHF
size: NA
D: TRBD1
V: TRBV5-1
J: TRBJ1-6

DNA: TGTGCCAGCAGCTTAGCAGGGGGCGAGGGTCAGCCCCAGCATTTT
CDR3: CASSLAGGEGQPQHF
size: once
D: TRBD1
V: TRBV7-2
J: TRBJ1-5

DNA: TGCGCCAGCAGCCCTTTAGGGAGAGACTACGAGCAGTACTTC
CDR3: CASSPLGRDYEQYF
size: NA
D: NA
V: TRBV5-1
J: TRBJ2-7

DNA: TGTGCCAGCAGCTTAGAGTCTGATACGCAGTATTTT
CDR3: CASSLESDTQYF
size: NA
D: NA
V: TRBV11-3
J: TRBJ2-3

DNA: TGCGCCACCTCGGGGGGCACCTATAATTCACCCCTCCACTTT
CDR3: CATSGGTYNSPLHF
size: once
D: NA
V: TRBV5-1
J: TRBJ1-6

DNA: TGTGCCTGTGAGGGCGGGGGGGATGAAGCTTTCTTT
CDR3: CACEGGGDEAFF
size: NA
D: NA
V: TRBV30
J: TRBJ1-1

DNA: TGTGCCAGCAGCTTAATTAGCGGGGGGGCGGCAGATACGCAGTATTTT
CDR3: CASSLISGGAADTQYF
size: NA
D: TRBD2
V: TRBV11-2
J: TRBJ2-3

DNA: TGTGCCAGCAGCCGAAGCGGGGGAAACACCGGGGAGCTGTTTTTT
CDR3: CASSRSGGNTGELFF
size: NA
D: TRBD2
V: TRBV3-1/TRBV3-2
J: TRBJ2-2

DNA: TGCGCCAGCAGCCCGGGATATGCTTACGAGCAGTACTTC
CDR3: CASSPGYAYEQYF
size: NA
D: NA
V: TRBV5-1
J: TRBJ2-7

DNA: TGTGCCAGCAGTAACAAACAGGGTAACACTGAAGCTTTCTTT
CDR3: CASSNKQGNTEAFF
size: once
D: NA
V: TRBV6-6
J: TRBJ1-1

DNA: TGCGCCAGCAGCTTGGCTGCGGGGGTATCTGGAAACACCATATATTTT
CDR3: CASSLAAGVSGNTIYF
size: NA
D: NA
V: TRBV5-1
J: TRBJ1-3

DNA: TGTGCCAGCAGTACAGGGACAGGGCATTCACCCCTCCACTTT
CDR3: CASSTGTGHSPLHF
size: NA
D: TRBD1
V: TRBV13
J: TRBJ1-6

DNA: TGTGCCAGTAGCTCAGGGGCAGACTCTGGAAACACCATATATTTT
CDR3: CASSSGADSGNTIYF
size: few
D: NA
V: TRBV19
J: TRBJ1-3

DNA: TGTGCCAGCAGTTTGAGAGGGTCCAACGAGCAGTACTTC
CDR3: CASSLRGSNEQYF
size: NA
D: NA
V: TRBV27
J: TRBJ2-7

DNA: TGTGCCAGCAGCCAAGGAGCGGGGGGAGGGGTAGAGACCCAGTACTTC
CDR3: CASSQGAGGGVETQYF
size: NA
D: TRBD2
V: TRBV3-1/TRBV3-2
J: TRBJ2-5

DNA: TGTGCCAGAAGCTTGCCCAAATTCAACAGCGACTACTCTGGAAACACCATATATTTT
CDR3: CARSLPKFNSDYSGNTIYF
size: few
D: NA
V: TRBV7-5
J: TRBJ1-3

DNA: TGTGCCAGCAGCCCCTACAGGGCCTATAATTCACCCCTCCACTTT
CDR3: CASSPYRAYNSPLHF
size: NA
D: NA
V: TRBV6-5
J: TRBJ1-6

DNA: TGTGCCAGCAGTCCGGGACAGGGAAGTTCACCCCTCCACTTT
CDR3: CASSPGQGSSPLHF
size: NA
D: TRBD1
V: TRBV19
J: TRBJ1-6

DNA: TGTGCCAGACCTCCTCCGGGACAGGGTTCCTACGAGCAGTACTTC
CDR3: CARPPPGQGSYEQYF
size: NA
D: TRBD1
V: TRBV6-5
J: TRBJ2-7

DNA: TGTGCCAGCAGCGTAGGTGGAGGGGTGAACACTGAAGCTTTCTTT
CDR3: CASSVGGGVNTEAFF
size: NA
D: NA
V: TRBV9
J: TRBJ1-1

DNA: TGTGCCAGCAGCCAAGATCAGGGGGCGTCAGAAAAACTGTTTTTT
CDR3: CASSQDQGASEKLFF
size: once
D: TRBD1
V: TRBV3-1/TRBV3-2
J: TRBJ1-4

DNA: TGTGCCAGCAGCCAAGATCTGGTGAGCGGCTTTCCCTACAATGAGCAGTTCTTC
CDR3: CASSQDLVSGFPYNEQFF
size: NA
D: NA
V: TRBV3-1/TRBV3-2
J: TRBJ2-1

DNA: TGTGCCAGCAGCTTGCGAGGATACGAGCAGTACTTC
CDR3: CASSLRGYEQYF
size: NA
D: NA
V: TRBV5-4
J: TRBJ2-7

DNA: TGTGCCAGCACCCCGCTCGGGGGAGAAGCTTTCTTT
CDR3: CASTPLGGEAFF
size: NA
D: NA
V: TRBV6-5
J: TRBJ1-1

DNA: TGTGCCAGCAGCGGGCAGGGGGCGAGCTATGGCTACACCTTC
CDR3: CASSGQGASYGYTF
size: NA
D: TRBD1
V: TRBV7-9
J: TRBJ1-2

DNA: TGTGCCAGCAAACGGACAGGGAGCTCCTACGAGCAGTACTTC
CDR3: CASKRTGSSYEQYF
size: NA
D: TRBD1
V: TRBV6-5
J: TRBJ2-7

DNA: TGTGCCACACAGGGGGGAGGACCGTACAATGAGCAGTTCTTC
CDR3: CATQGGGPYNEQFF
size: NA
D: TRBD1
V: TRBV7-2
J: TRBJ2-1

DNA: TGCGCCAGCAGTATTGGAGGGGCCACGGTTAGCACAGATACGCAGTATTTT
CDR3: CASSIGGATVSTDTQYF
size: NA
D: NA
V: TRBV5-1
J: TRBJ2-3

DNA: TGTGCCAGCAGCCAAGATTTCGGCAATCTGGCGGGCTATGGCTACACCTTC
CDR3: CASSQDFGNLAGYGYTF
size: NA
D: NA
V: TRBV3-1/TRBV3-2
J: TRBJ1-2

DNA: TGCGCCAGCAGCCCCCAGGTTAGCGGGGATATCTACGAGCAGTACTTC
CDR3: CASSPQVSGDIYEQYF
size: NA
D: TRBD2
V: TRBV5-1
J: TRBJ2-7

DNA: TGTGCCACCAGTTCGGGGGACAGTGGCTACACCTTC
CDR3: CATSSGDSGYTF
size: NA
D: TRBD1
V: TRBV24-1
J: TRBJ1-2

DNA: TGTGCCTGGAGTCCGGAGGCCAATCAGCCCCAGCATTTT
CDR3: CAWSPEANQPQHF
size: NA
D: NA
V: TRBV30
J: TRBJ1-5

DNA: TGCGCCAGCAGCCTTTCTAGCGTCCCCTCCTACAATGAGCAGTTCTTC
CDR3: CASSLSSVPSYNEQFF
size: NA
D: NA
V: TRBV5-1
J: TRBJ2-1

DNA: TGTGCCACCAGCAGAGCGAGGGAGGGGAACACTGAAGCTTTCTTT
CDR3: CATSRAREGNTEAFF
size: NA
D: NA
V: TRBV15
J: TRBJ1-1

DNA: TGTGCTAGTGGTTTGGAAACAGGGCCCAATCAGCCCCAGCATTTT
CDR3: CASGLETGPNQPQHF
size: NA
D: NA
V: TRBV12-5
J: TRBJ1-5

DNA: TGTGCCAGCAGCCTTGCCGGGGGTCGGGCGTATACTGAAGCTTTCTTT
CDR3: CASSLAGGRAYTEAFF
size: NA
D: NA
V: TRBV14
J: TRBJ1-1

DNA: TGCGCCAGCAGCCAACTAGCGGCCTGGAACACCGGGGAGCTGTTTTTT
CDR3: CASSQLAAWNTGELFF
size: few
D: TRBD2
V: TRBV5-1
J: TRBJ2-2

DNA: TGTGCCAGCAGGATGGAGGGGAGCACCGGGGAGCTGTTTTTT
CDR3: CASRMEGSTGELFF
size: few
D: NA
V: TRBV2
J: TRBJ2-2

DNA: TGTGCCACTTATCGGGGCAGGGGGTACGGCTACACCTTC
CDR3: CATYRGRGYGYTF
size: few
D: TRBD1
V: TRBV10-3
J: TRBJ1-2

DNA: TGTGCCAGTAGTATGACAGGGTTTAACTATGGCTACACCTTC
CDR3: CASSMTGFNYGYTF
size: NA
D: TRBD1
V: TRBV19
J: TRBJ1-2

DNA: TGCGCCAGCAGCCTTGGAGCAGGGGTGATCGGGGAGCTGTTTTTT
CDR3: CASSLGAGVIGELFF
size: NA
D: NA
V: TRBV5-1
J: TRBJ2-2

DNA: TGTGCCAGTGGGGACAGGGGGCTCGAGCAGTACTTC
CDR3: CASGDRGLEQYF
size: NA
D: TRBD1
V: TRBV2
J: TRBJ2-7

DNA: TGTGCCACCAGTGCCCCGCGGCGAGGGTTCGCCACCGGGGAGCTGTTTTTT
CDR3: CATSAPRRGFATGELFF
size: NA
D: NA
V: TRBV24-1
J: TRBJ2-2

DNA: TGTGCCAGCTCACCCGGTGGGGCCGGGTCCGATACGCAGTATTTT
CDR3: CASSPGGAGSDTQYF
size: few
D: NA
V: TRBV18
J: TRBJ2-3

DNA: TGTGCCAGCAGCTTAACAGGAATAAACACAGATACGCAGTATTTT
CDR3: CASSLTGINTDTQYF
size: NA
D: NA
V: TRBV7-2
J: TRBJ2-3

DNA: TGTGCCAGCAGAAAGCGGGGCCCCGGTGGGACTGAAGCTTTCTTT
CDR3: CASRKRGPGGTEAFF
size: NA
D: NA
V: TRBV6-5
J: TRBJ1-1

DNA: TGTGCCAGCAGCTTAGACCGGGAATACGGAGCTTTCTTT
CDR3: CASSLDREYGAFF
size: NA
D: NA
V: TRBV11-2
J: TRBJ1-1

DNA: TGTGCCAGCAGACTCGGTGTGGGCAATCAGCCCCAGCATTTT
CDR3: CASRLGVGNQPQHF
size: NA
D: NA
V: TRBV6-5
J: TRBJ1-5

DNA: TGTGCCAGCAGTGAAGTGGACATCTATGGCTACACCTTC
CDR3: CASSEVDIYGYTF
size: once
D: NA
V: TRBV12-3/TRBV12-4
J: TRBJ1-2

DNA: TGTGCCAGCAGTGAAGAACCGGGACTAGCATCTACGGAGCAGTTCTTC
CDR3: CASSEEPGLASTEQFF
size: NA
D: TRBD2
V: TRBV2
J: TRBJ2-1

DNA: TGTGCCAGCAGTTCAACACGGGACAGGGGGCGAGGTTGGACTAATGAAAAACTGTTTTTT
CDR3: CASSSTRDRGRGWTNEKLFF
size: NA
D: TRBD1
V: TRBV27
J: TRBJ1-4

DNA: TGCGCCAGCAGCCTACAGGGGGCCCCGACCTACGAGCAGTACTTC
CDR3: CASSLQGAPTYEQYF
size: many
D: TRBD1
V: TRBV5-1
J: TRBJ2-7